This is a list of T cell receptor beta chains from one sample in a study of blood T cell repertoires in COVID-19. TCRdb keeps only in-frame clones here, not all; method: immunoSEQ multiplex PCR. Of approximately 170,000 clones listed, approximately 85% are singletons. Sequenced sample: peripheral blood. The receptors were sampled from an elderly man with COVID-19, enrolled during active disease. The CDR3 runs from the conserved cysteine through the conserved F or W. The D gene is left open where the match is weak. Clone size is shown for a subset of rows, as once, few, many or a class of expanded clone.

clone_size,v_call,j_call,d_call,cdr3_nt,cdr3_aa
-,TRBV5-5,TRBJ1-1,TRBD1,TGTGCCAGCAGCTTACAGGGGGCCACTGAAGCTTTCTTT,CASSLQGATEAFF
-,TRBV24-1,TRBJ1-1,-,TGTGCCACCAGTAGTGGTGGGATCGGGGGCACTGAAGCTTTCTTT,CATSSGGIGGTEAFF
-,TRBV19,TRBJ1-2,-,TGTGCCAGTAGTATAGAGTACCGGGCTAACTATGGCTACACCTTC,CASSIEYRANYGYTF
-,TRBV5-1,TRBJ2-1,TRBD1,TGCGCCAGCAGCCAGACAGGGGCCTCCTACAATGAGCAGTTCTTC,CASSQTGASYNEQFF
-,TRBV5-6,TRBJ2-7,-,TGTGCCAGCAGCTTCGGGATTTCCGCCTACGAGCAGTACTTC,CASSFGISAYEQYF
-,TRBV24-1,TRBJ2-2,-,TGTGCCACCAGTGCCCCAGGGACCGGGGAGCTGTTTTTT,CATSAPGTGELFF
-,TRBV12-5,TRBJ2-1,TRBD2,TGTGCTAGTACGACTAGCCCCGTGGAGAGCGAGCAGTTCTTC,CASTTSPVESEQFF
few,TRBV18,TRBJ2-1,-,TGTGCCAGCTCACCACGGACGGGGGAGGATGAGCAGTTCTTC,CASSPRTGEDEQFF
-,TRBV2,TRBJ2-7,TRBD1,TGTGCCAGCGATCGACAGGGACCCTCTTGGGAGCAGTACTTC,CASDRQGPSWEQYF
-,TRBV27,TRBJ2-2,-,TGTGCCAGCAGCCAGACACCCTCCGGGGAGCTGTTTTTT,CASSQTPSGELFF
-,TRBV6-2/TRBV6-3,TRBJ1-2,TRBD1,TGTGCCAGCAGTCGAGGAACAGGGGGCAACTATGGCTACACCTTC,CASSRGTGGNYGYTF
-,TRBV7-3,TRBJ1-2,-,TGTGCCAGCAGCCCACGGACAGTCTCAAACTATGGCTACACCTTC,CASSPRTVSNYGYTF
-,TRBV19,TRBJ1-4,-,TGTGCCAGTAGTCCCTACTTGGGAGCTAATGAAAAACTGTTTTTT,CASSPYLGANEKLFF
once,TRBV28,TRBJ2-7,TRBD2,TGTGCCAGCAGGTGGGGGGGGAGCTCCTACGAGCAGTACTTC,CASRWGGSSYEQYF
-,TRBV7-2,TRBJ1-1,TRBD1,TGTGCCAGCAGCCCAAGGGACAGGGGCTCGAGGACTGAAGCTTTCTTT,CASSPRDRGSRTEAFF
-,TRBV5-6,TRBJ1-2,TRBD1,TGTGCCAGCAGCTTTGACTCGACAGGGCTGGATGGCTACACCTTC,CASSFDSTGLDGYTF
-,TRBV21-1,TRBJ1-6,-,TGTGCCAGCAGCAACCAGACTAGCTCCTATAATTCACCCCTCCACTTT,CASSNQTSSYNSPLHF
-,TRBV6-5,TRBJ2-1,-,TGTGCCAGCAGTTACTCTCGGTGGAGCTCCTACAATGAGCAGTTCTTC,CASSYSRWSSYNEQFF
-,TRBV10-3,TRBJ1-2,TRBD1,TGTGCCATCAGTGGACAGGACAGGGAGTATGGCTACACCTTC,CAISGQDREYGYTF
-,TRBV7-8,TRBJ2-7,-,TGTGCCAGCAGCTTAAATCTAGGGTGGCAGGGGAGAGAGCAGTACTTC,CASSLNLGWQGREQYF
-,TRBV7-8,TRBJ1-6,TRBD1,TGTGCCAGCAGCTCGACAGGGAACAATTCACCCCTCCACTTT,CASSSTGNNSPLHF
-,TRBV5-1,TRBJ1-1,TRBD1,TGCGCCAGCAGCCCGGGTGACAGGGATTTTGGTGAAGCTTTCTTT,CASSPGDRDFGEAFF
-,TRBV4-3,TRBJ1-2,-,TGCGCCAGCAGCAACCGGTCGGGTGGCTACACCTTC,CASSNRSGGYTF
-,TRBV10-3,TRBJ1-6,TRBD1,TGTGCCATCAGTCTTGGGACAGGGAGATCACCCCTCCACTTT,CAISLGTGRSPLHF
-,TRBV9,TRBJ2-3,TRBD2,TGTGCCAGCAGCGTCCGACTAGCTCCAGATACGCAGTATTTT,CASSVRLAPDTQYF
few,TRBV5-1,TRBJ1-4,TRBD1,TGCGCCAGCAGCTTGGGGGACAGGGTTGAAAAACTGTTTTTT,CASSLGDRVEKLFF
-,TRBV27,TRBJ1-2,-,TGTGCCAGCAGTTTTACAGCAATCTATGGCTACACCTTC,CASSFTAIYGYTF
-,TRBV4-3,TRBJ2-1,TRBD2,TGCGCCAGCAGCCAAGATATCCCGCGACTAGCGGGGGGGTACAATGAGCAGTTCTTC,CASSQDIPRLAGGYNEQFF
-,TRBV11-3,TRBJ1-3,-,TGTGCCAGCAGCTTACGAGGACATGGATCACTGAACACCATATATTTT,CASSLRGHGSLNTIYF
-,TRBV5-1,TRBJ1-1,-,TGCGCCAGCAGCCGCTCGACAGCAAACACTGAAGCTTTCTTT,CASSRSTANTEAFF
-,TRBV27,TRBJ2-5,-,TGTGCCAGCAGTTTATCGAGGCAAGAGACCCAGTACTTC,CASSLSRQETQYF
-,TRBV10-3,TRBJ1-1,-,TGTGCCATCAGTTACGACAGTGCGAGCACTGAAGCTTTCTTT,CAISYDSASTEAFF
-,TRBV5-6,TRBJ1-1,TRBD1,TGTGCCAGCAGCTTGGGGCCAGGGGGAGTGAACACTGAAGCTTTCTTT,CASSLGPGGVNTEAFF
-,TRBV6-5,TRBJ2-7,TRBD1,TGTGCCAGCGGATGGGACAGGGAAGGCGAGCAGTACTTC,CASGWDREGEQYF
-,TRBV4-2,TRBJ2-5,TRBD2,TGTGCCAGCAGCCAACCCGGGGGGGGGACCCAGTACTTC,CASSQPGGGTQYF
-,TRBV28,TRBJ1-6,-,TGTGCCAGCACCCTCCAGAGGATCTATAATTCACCCCTCCACTTT,CASTLQRIYNSPLHF
once,TRBV18,TRBJ1-2,TRBD1,TGTGCCAGCTCACCCGACAGGGGGGCAAACTATGGCTACACCTTC,CASSPDRGANYGYTF
once,TRBV4-2,TRBJ2-2,-,TGTGCCAGCAGCCAAGATCAGATCACCGGGGAGCTGTTTTTT,CASSQDQITGELFF
-,TRBV6-5,TRBJ1-5,-,TGTGCCAGCAGTCGAAACAGGGCCTATCAGCCCCAGCATTTT,CASSRNRAYQPQHF
-,TRBV12-5,TRBJ2-3,TRBD2,TGTGCTAGCGGGGGGGGGCAGCCCACAGATACGCAGTATTTT,CASGGGQPTDTQYF
-,TRBV27,TRBJ1-3,-,TGTGCCAGCAGTTTATCAGCGGCTGGCTCTGGAAACACCATATATTTT,CASSLSAAGSGNTIYF
-,TRBV11-2,TRBJ2-7,-,TGTGCCAGCAGCCTCAGTGGCTCCTACGAGCAGTACTTC,CASSLSGSYEQYF
-,TRBV7-2,TRBJ2-1,-,TGTGCCAGCAGCTTAGGGCGGGTCCACAATGAGCAGTTCTTC,CASSLGRVHNEQFF
-,TRBV6-2/TRBV6-3,TRBJ1-5,TRBD1,TGTGCCAGCAGTTCCCAAGACAGGGTGTATAGCAATCAGCCCCAGCATTTT,CASSSQDRVYSNQPQHF
-,TRBV19,TRBJ2-5,-,TGTGCCAGTAGGCAATTGACAGAACCTCAAGAGACCCAGTACTTC,CASRQLTEPQETQYF
-,TRBV5-5,TRBJ2-3,TRBD2,TGTGCCAGCAGCCCACAGGGACTAGCGGGGGGCCGATCCCTCACAGATACGCAGTATTTT,CASSPQGLAGGRSLTDTQYF
-,TRBV19,TRBJ1-1,-,TGTGCCAGTAGTACACTAAACAGGGAGAACACTGAAGCTTTCTTT,CASSTLNRENTEAFF
-,TRBV6-5,TRBJ2-1,TRBD1,TGTGCCAGCAGTTTAGTAGGGGGCCCCGTGGAGCAGTTCTTC,CASSLVGGPVEQFF